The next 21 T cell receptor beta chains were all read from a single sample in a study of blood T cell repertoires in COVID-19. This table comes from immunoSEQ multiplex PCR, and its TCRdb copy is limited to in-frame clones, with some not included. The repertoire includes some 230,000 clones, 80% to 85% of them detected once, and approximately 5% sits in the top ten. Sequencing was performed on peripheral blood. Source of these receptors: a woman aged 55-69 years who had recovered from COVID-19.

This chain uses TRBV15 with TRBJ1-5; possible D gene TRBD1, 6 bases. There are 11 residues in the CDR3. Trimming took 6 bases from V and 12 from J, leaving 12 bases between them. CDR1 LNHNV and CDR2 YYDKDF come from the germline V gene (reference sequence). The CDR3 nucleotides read TGTGCCACCAGAGCAGGGGTCCTCCAGCATTTT. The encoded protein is CATRAGVLQHF.

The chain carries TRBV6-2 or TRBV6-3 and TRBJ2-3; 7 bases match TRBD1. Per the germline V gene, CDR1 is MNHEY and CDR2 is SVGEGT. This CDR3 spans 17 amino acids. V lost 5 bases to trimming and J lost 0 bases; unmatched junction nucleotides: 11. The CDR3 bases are TGTGCCAGCAGTGACATGACCGGGACAGCAAGCACAGATACGCAGTATTTT. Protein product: CASSDMTGTASTDTQYF.

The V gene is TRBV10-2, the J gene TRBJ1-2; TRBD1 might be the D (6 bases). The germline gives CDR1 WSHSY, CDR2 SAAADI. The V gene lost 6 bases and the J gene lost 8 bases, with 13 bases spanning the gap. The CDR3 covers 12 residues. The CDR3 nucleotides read TGCGCCAGCAGCGGGACAATGGGCGGCTACACCTTC. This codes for CASSGTMGGYTF.

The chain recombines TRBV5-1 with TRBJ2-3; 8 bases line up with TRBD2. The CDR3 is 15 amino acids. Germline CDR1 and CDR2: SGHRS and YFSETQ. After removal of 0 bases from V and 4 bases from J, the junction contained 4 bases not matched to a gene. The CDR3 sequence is CASSLDRGGADTQYF. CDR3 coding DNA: TGCGCCAGCAGCTTGGATCGGGGGGGAGCAGATACGCAGTATTTT.

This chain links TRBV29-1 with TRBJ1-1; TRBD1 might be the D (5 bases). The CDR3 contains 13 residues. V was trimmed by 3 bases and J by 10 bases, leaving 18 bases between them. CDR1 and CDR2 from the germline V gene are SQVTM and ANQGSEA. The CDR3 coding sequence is TGCAGCGTTGACCCCAATGGGCAGGGAGGAGCTTTCTTT. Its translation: CSVDPNGQGGAFF.

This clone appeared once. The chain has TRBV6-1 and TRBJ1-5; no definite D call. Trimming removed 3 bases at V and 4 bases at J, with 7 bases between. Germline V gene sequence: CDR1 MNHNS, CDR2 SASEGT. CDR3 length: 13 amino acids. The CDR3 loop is CASSEQANQPQHF. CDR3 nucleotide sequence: TGTGCCAGCAGTGAGCAGGCTAATCAGCCCCAGCATTTT.

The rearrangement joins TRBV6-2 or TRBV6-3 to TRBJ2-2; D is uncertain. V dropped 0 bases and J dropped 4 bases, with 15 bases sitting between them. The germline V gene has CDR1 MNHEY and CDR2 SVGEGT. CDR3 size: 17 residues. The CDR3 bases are TGTGCCAGCAGTTACTCACAGCCTCAGTTCCGCACCGGGGAGCTGTTTTTT. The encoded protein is CASSYSQPQFRTGELFF.

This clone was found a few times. CDR3 bases: TGCGCCAGCAGCCACGGACGGGACAGTCTAGCCAAAAACATTCAGTACTTC. It specifies CASSHGRDSLAKNIQYF. The rearrangement links TRBV5-1 to TRBJ2-4; 7 nucleotides match TRBD1. Germline V CDR1 and CDR2: SGHRS, YFSETQ. V shed 4 bases and J 0 bases; nucleotides not matched to a gene: 10. The CDR3 spans 17 residues. Based on the CDR3 plus reference TRBV5-1 and TRBJ2-4, the full variable domain is KAGVTQTPRYLIKTRGQQVTLSCSPISGHRSVSWYQQTPGQGLQFLFEYFSETQRNKGNFPGRFSGRQFSNSRSEMNVSTLELGDSALYLCASSHGRDSLAKNIQYFGAGTRLSVL.

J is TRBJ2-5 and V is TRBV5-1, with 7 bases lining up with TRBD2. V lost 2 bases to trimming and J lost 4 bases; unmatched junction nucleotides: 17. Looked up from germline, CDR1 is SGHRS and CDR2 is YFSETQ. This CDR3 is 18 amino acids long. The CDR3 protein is CASSFRLLGGLEPETQYF. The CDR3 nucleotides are TGCGCCAGCAGCTTTCGGCTCCTCGGGGGGTTGGAACCAGAGACCCAGTACTTC.

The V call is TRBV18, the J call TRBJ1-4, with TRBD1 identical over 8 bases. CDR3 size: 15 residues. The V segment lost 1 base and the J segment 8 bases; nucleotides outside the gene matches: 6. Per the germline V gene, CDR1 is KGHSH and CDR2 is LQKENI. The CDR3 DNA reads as TGTGCCAGCTCACCACGGACAGGGTCGGAGGAAAAACTGTTTTTT. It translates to CASSPRTGSEEKLFF.

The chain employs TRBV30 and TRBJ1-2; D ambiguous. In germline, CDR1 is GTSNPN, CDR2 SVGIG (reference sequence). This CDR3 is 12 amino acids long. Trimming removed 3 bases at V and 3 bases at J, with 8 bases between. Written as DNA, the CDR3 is TGTGCCTGGAGCCCGGGATACTATGGCTACACCTTC. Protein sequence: CAWSPGYYGYTF.

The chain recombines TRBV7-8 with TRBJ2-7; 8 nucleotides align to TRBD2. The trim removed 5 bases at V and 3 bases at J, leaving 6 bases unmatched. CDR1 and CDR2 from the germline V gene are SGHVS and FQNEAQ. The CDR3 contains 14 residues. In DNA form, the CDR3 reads TGTGCCAGCAGCCCTCGGGAGGGGAGCTACGAGCAGTACTTC. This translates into CASSPREGSYEQYF. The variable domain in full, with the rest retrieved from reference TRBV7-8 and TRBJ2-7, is GAGVSQSPRYKVAKRGQDVALRCDPISGHVSLFWYQQALGQGPEFLTYFQNEAQLDKSGLPSDRFFAERPEGSVSTLKIQRTQQEDSAVYLCASSPREGSYEQYFGPGTRLTVT.

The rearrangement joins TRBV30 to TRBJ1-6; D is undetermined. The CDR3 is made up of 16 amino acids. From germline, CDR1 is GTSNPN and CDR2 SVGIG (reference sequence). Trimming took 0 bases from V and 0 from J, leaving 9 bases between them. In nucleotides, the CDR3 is TGTGCCTGGAGTGTAGGAGGTTCCTCCTATAATTCACCCCTCCACTTT. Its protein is CAWSVGGSSYNSPLHF.

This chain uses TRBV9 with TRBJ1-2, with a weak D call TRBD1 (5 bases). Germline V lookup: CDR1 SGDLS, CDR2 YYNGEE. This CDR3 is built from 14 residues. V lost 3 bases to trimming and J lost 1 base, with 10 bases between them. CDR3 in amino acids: CASSGDSLNYGYTF. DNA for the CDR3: TGTGCCAGCAGCGGCGACAGTCTTAACTATGGCTACACCTTC.

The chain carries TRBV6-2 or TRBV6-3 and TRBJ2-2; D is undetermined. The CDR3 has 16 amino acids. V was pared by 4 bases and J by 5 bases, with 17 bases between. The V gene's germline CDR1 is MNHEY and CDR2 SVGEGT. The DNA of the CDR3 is TGTGCCAGCAGTTTACTATCTCAGAGTGGTACCGGGGAGCTGTTTTTT. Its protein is CASSLLSQSGTGELFF.

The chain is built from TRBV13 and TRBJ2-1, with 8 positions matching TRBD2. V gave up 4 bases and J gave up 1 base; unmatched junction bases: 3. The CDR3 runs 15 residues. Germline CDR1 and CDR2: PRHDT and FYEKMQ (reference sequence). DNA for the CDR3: TGTGCCAGCAGCTCCGGGGGGGGATCCTACAATGAGCAGTTCTTC. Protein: CASSSGGGSYNEQFF.

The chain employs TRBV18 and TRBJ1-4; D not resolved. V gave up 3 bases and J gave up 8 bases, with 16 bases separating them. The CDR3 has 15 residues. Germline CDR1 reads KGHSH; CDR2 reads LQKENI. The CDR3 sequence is CASSPSMAAGEKLFF. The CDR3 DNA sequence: TGTGCCAGCTCACCGTCCATGGCCGCCGGGGAAAAACTGTTTTTT.

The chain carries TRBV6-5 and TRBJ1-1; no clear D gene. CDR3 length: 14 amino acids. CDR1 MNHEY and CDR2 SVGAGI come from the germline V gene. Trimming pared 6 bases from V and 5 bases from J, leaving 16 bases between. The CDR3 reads CASSLFLVGTEAFF. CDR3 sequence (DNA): TGTGCCAGCAGCCTATTTTTAGTCGGGACTGAAGCTTTCTTT.

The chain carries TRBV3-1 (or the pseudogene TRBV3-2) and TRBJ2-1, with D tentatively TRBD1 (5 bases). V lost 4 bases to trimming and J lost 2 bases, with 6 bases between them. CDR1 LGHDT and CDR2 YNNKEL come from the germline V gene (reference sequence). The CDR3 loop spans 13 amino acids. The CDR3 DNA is TGTGCCAGCAGCCGGACAACCTACAATGAGCAGTTCTTC. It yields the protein CASSRTTYNEQFF.

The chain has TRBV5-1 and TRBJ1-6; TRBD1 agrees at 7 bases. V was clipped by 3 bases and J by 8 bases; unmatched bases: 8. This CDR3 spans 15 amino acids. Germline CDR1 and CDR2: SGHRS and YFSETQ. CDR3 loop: CASSSRAQGDSPLHF. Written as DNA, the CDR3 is TGCGCCAGCAGCTCCCGGGCCCAGGGGGATTCACCCCTCCACTTT.

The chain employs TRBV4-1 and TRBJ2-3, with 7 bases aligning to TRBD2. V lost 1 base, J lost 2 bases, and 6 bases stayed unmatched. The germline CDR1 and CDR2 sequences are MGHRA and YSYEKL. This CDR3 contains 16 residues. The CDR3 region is CASSQGAGELTDTQYF. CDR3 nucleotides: TGCGCCAGCAGCCAAGGGGCGGGGGAGCTCACAGATACGCAGTATTTT.